The 14 T cell receptor beta chains reported below all come from one sample, sequenced in a study of early T cells in non-severe SARS-CoV-2 infection. TCRdb itself ran the 5' RACE reads through MiXCR, one entry per CDR3 protein. Of tens of thousands of distinct CDR3 sequences listed, 6% to 8.5% were seen once; the top ten hold under 3.5%. The sequenced material came from whole blood. These receptor sequences come from an adult who was a healthcare worker with PCR-confirmed SARS-CoV-2 infection or an uninfected control (not recorded which).

The sample holds a few counts of this clonotype. The chain employs TRBV6-1 and TRBJ2-1; D gene ambiguous. Germline V gene data show CDR1 as MNHNS and CDR2 as SASEGT. Deletions cut 1 base from V and 3 bases from J, with 10 bases between. The CDR3 spans 15 residues. CDR3 nucleotides: TGTGCCAGCAGTGAAGGAGCACCCATCTACAATGAGCAGTTCTTC. Encoded protein: CASSEGAPIYNEQFF.

V usage is TRBV9 and J usage is TRBJ2-5; no firm D call. Looked up from germline, CDR1 is SGDLS and CDR2 is YYNGEE. The CDR3 sequence is 16 residues long. V lost 1 base to trimming and J lost 3 bases, with 16 bases between them. For the CDR3, the DNA is TGTGCCAGCAGCGTACTGGAGACTTCCGTCGAAGAGACCCAGTACTTC. It encodes CASSVLETSVEETQYF.

This clonotype has more than one count but fewer than ten. V and J are TRBV11-2 and TRBJ2-1, with D possibly TRBD1 on 5 matching bases. V was shortened by 4 bases and J by 2 bases, with 12 bases between the two germline ends. Germline V gene sequence: CDR1 SGHAT, CDR2 FQNNGV. The CDR3 totals 15 residues. CDR3 residues: CASSSTKGPYNEQFF. CDR3 nucleotides: TGTGCCAGCAGCTCAACCAAGGGGCCCTACAATGAGCAGTTCTTC.

This clonotype was counted between two and nine times. V gene TRBV29-1 combines with J gene TRBJ2-3; tentative D call: TRBD1 (7 bases). V lost 4 bases, J lost 5 bases, and 13 bases lay in between. Per germline, CDR1 SQVTM and CDR2 ANQGSEA. This CDR3 is built from 13 residues. The CDR3, as DNA: TGCAGCGTTGCCAGGGGGGCGGGAGATACGCAGTATTTT. Its protein is CSVARGAGDTQYF.

The chain combines TRBV27 with TRBJ1-6; 7 positions agree with TRBD1. Germline values: CDR1 MNHEY, CDR2 SMNVEV (reference sequence). After removal of 5 bases from V and 5 bases from J, the junction contained 9 bases not matched to a gene. The CDR3 sequence is 16 residues long. The CDR3 sequence: CASSDLRTGNNSPLHF. DNA of the CDR3: TGTGCCAGCAGTGACCTGCGGACAGGAAATAATTCACCCCTCCACTTT.

This clonotype came up many times. This chain connects TRBV6-5 to TRBJ1-3; TRBD1 might be the D (6 bases). CDR1 MNHEY and CDR2 SVGAGI come from the germline V gene. The CDR3 totals 13 residues. V lost 6 bases, J lost 2 bases, and 8 bases lay in between. CDR3: CASREGAGNTIYF. CDR3 DNA sequence: TGTGCCAGCAGAGAGGGGGCTGGAAACACCATATATTTT.

This clonotype was picked up a small number of times. The rearrangement links TRBV11-2 to TRBJ2-3; 13 bases are shared with TRBD2. The germline V gene encodes CDR1 SGHAT and CDR2 FQNNGV. This CDR3 has 18 amino acids. The junction had 7 bases not matched to a gene; V was cut back by 1 base and J by 3 bases. The CDR3 protein is CASSLVTPGLAGTDTQYF. Here the CDR3 DNA reads TGTGCCAGCAGCTTAGTTACCCCGGGACTAGCGGGAACAGATACGCAGTATTTT.

By sample share, this clonotype is medium-sized (0.01 to 0.1%). The chain is built from TRBV11-2 and TRBJ2-2, with 8 bases lining up with TRBD2. This CDR3 is built from 13 residues. Germline V gene sequence: CDR1 SGHAT, CDR2 FQNNGV. The junction had 1 base not matched to a gene; V was cut back by 3 bases and J by 7 bases. Here the CDR3 reads CASSFSGNGELFF. Here the CDR3 DNA reads TGTGCCAGCAGCTTTAGCGGGAACGGGGAGCTGTTTTTT.

This clonotype has at least ten counts. V and J are TRBV28 and TRBJ2-1; 7 nucleotides align to TRBD1. Germline V lookup: CDR1 MDHEN, CDR2 SYDVKM. Trimming at V came to 5 bases and at J to 0 bases, leaving 13 bases not matched to a gene. This CDR3 has 18 residues. The CDR3 loop reads CASSPTSLRDSSYNEQFF. In DNA form, the CDR3 reads TGTGCCAGCAGTCCCACTTCCCTCCGGGACAGCTCCTACAATGAGCAGTTCTTC.

This clonotype was seen only once. The chain uses TRBV28 and TRBJ2-7; D is possibly TRBD1 (5 bases). Germline CDR1 is MDHEN and CDR2 is SYDVKM. This CDR3 is 15 amino acids long. The germline V and J ends were trimmed by 5 bases and 1 base, with 15 bases remaining between them. This CDR3 reads CASSALGLQSYEQYF. Here the CDR3 DNA reads TGTGCCAGCAGTGCCCTGGGGCTCCAGTCCTACGAGCAGTACTTC.

This clonotype appeared many times. CDR3 in DNA: TGTGCCAGCAGCTCCCGAGGAAAAGCGGGAGTAGGCGGTCCAGAGACCCAGTACTTC. Translating gives CASSSRGKAGVGGPETQYF. The rearrangement uses TRBV11-3 and TRBJ2-5; TRBD2 agrees at 8 bases. Germline V gene lookup returns CDR1 SGHNT and CDR2 YENEEA. The CDR3 extends over 19 amino acids. The J segment lost 4 bases and the V segment lost 4 bases, leaving 20 bases of the junction unmatched.

In this sample, this clonotype turned up many times. The chain carries TRBV28 and TRBJ1-2; D gene unclear. Germline assignment: CDR1 MDHEN and CDR2 SYDVKM. CDR3 length equals 11 residues. V dropped 2 bases and J dropped 4 bases, with 2 bases sitting between them. In DNA, the CDR3 is TGTGCCAGCAGTTTAGCCTATGGCTACACCTTC. Translated: CASSLAYGYTF.

The chain joins TRBV20-1 to TRBJ2-4; TRBD1 or TRBD2 may be the D gene (5 bases each). This CDR3 is built from 14 residues. V lost 5 bases to trimming and J lost 9 bases, with 20 bases between them. Germline CDR1 DFQATT, CDR2 SNEGSKA (reference sequence). The CDR3 spells CSAPAGGASGIQYF. DNA for the CDR3: TGCAGTGCTCCTGCGGGTGGGGCCTCGGGCATTCAGTACTTC.

This clonotype came up a few times. This chain connects TRBV20-1 to TRBJ2-1, with D unclear. The CDR3 length is 16 residues. CDR1 and CDR2 from the germline V gene are DFQATT and SNEGSKA (reference sequence). Trimming shortened V by 0 bases and J by 0 bases, and 12 bases separated the two germline ends. CDR3 region: CSAREGSPSSYNEQFF. In nucleotides, the CDR3 is TGCAGTGCTAGAGAAGGTAGCCCGAGCTCCTACAATGAGCAGTTCTTC.